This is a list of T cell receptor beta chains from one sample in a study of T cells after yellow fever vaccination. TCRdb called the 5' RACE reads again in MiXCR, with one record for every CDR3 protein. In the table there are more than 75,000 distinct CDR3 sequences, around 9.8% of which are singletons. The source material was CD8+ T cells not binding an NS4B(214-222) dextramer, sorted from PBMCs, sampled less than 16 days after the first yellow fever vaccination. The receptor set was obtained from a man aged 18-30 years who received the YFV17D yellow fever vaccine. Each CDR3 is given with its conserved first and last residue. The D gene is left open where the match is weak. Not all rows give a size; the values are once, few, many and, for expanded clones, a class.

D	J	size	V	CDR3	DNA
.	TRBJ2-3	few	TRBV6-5	CASSYEIGGRNTQYF	TGTGCCAGCAGTTACGAGATTGGAGGGCGGAATACGCAGTATTTT
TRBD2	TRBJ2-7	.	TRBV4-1	CASSQAAGAYEQYF	TGCGCCAGCAGCCAAGCAGCGGGGGCCTACGAGCAGTACTTC
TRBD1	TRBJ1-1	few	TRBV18	CASSPRTGEFGNTEAFF	TGTGCCAGCTCACCCAGGACAGGGGAGTTTGGGAACACTGAAGCTTTCTTT
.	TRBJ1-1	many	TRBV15	CATSGLRDEREAFF	TGTGCCACCAGCGGCTTGAGGGATGAGAGGGAAGCTTTCTTT
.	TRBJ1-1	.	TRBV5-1	CASSLVGRADTEAFF	TGCGCCAGCAGCTTGGTAGGGAGGGCGGACACTGAAGCTTTCTTT
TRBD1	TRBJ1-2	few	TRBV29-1	CSVATQGLDGYTF	TGCAGCGTAGCCACACAGGGGCTTGATGGCTACACCTTC
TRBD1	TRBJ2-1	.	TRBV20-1	CSAWDRAYNEQFF	TGCAGTGCGTGGGACAGGGCATACAATGAGCAGTTCTTC
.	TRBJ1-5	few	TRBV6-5	CASSSPGGLTQHF	TGTGCCAGCAGTTCGCCCGGGGGCTTGACCCAGCATTTT
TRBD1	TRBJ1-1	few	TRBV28	CASSLLQGAFFSEAFF	TGTGCCAGCAGTTTACTCCAGGGGGCGTTTTTCTCTGAAGCTTTCTTT
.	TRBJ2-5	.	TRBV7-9	CASSSIWIEETQYF	TGTGCCAGCAGCTCCATTTGGATAGAAGAGACCCAGTACTTC
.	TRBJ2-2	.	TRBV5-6	CASSLFYTGELFF	TGTGCCAGCAGCTTGTTTTACACCGGGGAGCTGTTTTTT
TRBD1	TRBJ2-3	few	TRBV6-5	CASRGQGDTQYF	TGTGCCAGCAGGGGACAGGGTGATACGCAGTATTTT
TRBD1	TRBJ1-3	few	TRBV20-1	CSARAWGGGGRIDGNTIYF	TGCAGTGCTAGGGCTTGGGGAGGGGGCGGTAGAATAGATGGAAACACCATATATTTT
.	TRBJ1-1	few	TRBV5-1	CASSWGGTEAFF	TGCGCCAGCAGCTGGGGGGGGACTGAAGCTTTCTTT
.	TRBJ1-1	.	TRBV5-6	CASNPERVGNTEAFF	TGTGCCAGCAACCCAGAACGGGTGGGGAACACTGAAGCTTTCTTT
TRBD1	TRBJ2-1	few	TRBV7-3	CASSRQGMENNEQFF	TGTGCCAGCAGCCGACAGGGGATGGAGAACAATGAGCAGTTCTTC
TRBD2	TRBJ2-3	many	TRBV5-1	CASSPTSVTSTDTQYF	TGCGCCAGCAGCCCGACTAGCGTTACTAGCACAGATACGCAGTATTTT
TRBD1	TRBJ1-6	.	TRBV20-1	CSAHRGGEPLHF	TGCAGTGCCCACAGGGGAGGGGAACCCCTCCACTTT
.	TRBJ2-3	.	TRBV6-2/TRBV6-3	CASSSDGGVTDTQYF	TGTGCCAGCAGTTCGGACGGGGGCGTAACAGATACGCAGTATTTT
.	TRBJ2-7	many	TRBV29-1	CSVPDPSTYEQYF	TGCAGCGTCCCCGACCCCTCGACCTACGAGCAGTACTTC
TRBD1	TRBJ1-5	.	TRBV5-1	CASSLGISGGSQPQHF	TGCGCCAGCAGCTTGGGGATCTCAGGGGGCAGTCAGCCCCAGCATTTT
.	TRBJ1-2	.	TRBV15	CATSRDRTAPYGYTF	TGTGCCACCAGCAGAGATCGCACAGCTCCTTATGGCTACACCTTC
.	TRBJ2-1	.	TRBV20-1	CSAREGGGANNEQFF	TGCAGTGCTAGAGAAGGAGGGGGGGCAAACAATGAGCAGTTCTTC
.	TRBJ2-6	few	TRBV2	CASSGDREGSGANVLTF	TGTGCCAGCAGTGGTGACCGCGAGGGCTCTGGGGCCAACGTCCTGACTTTC
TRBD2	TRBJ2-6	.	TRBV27	CASSFISGASSGANVLTF	TGTGCCAGCAGTTTCATTAGCGGGGCGAGCTCTGGGGCCAACGTCCTGACTTTC
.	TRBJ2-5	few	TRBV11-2	CASSDRQAQETQYF	TGTGCCAGCAGCGACCGACAGGCCCAAGAGACCCAGTACTTC
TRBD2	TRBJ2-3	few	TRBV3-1	CASSPPSGADTQYF	TGTGCCAGCAGCCCCCCTAGCGGGGCAGATACGCAGTATTTT
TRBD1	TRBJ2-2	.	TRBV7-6	CASSPLEGQGGSGELFF	TGTGCCAGCAGCCCCTTGGAGGGACAGGGTGGGTCCGGGGAGCTGTTTTTT
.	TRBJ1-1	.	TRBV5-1	CASSSAGNTEAFF	TGCGCCAGCAGCTCCGCTGGGAACACTGAAGCTTTCTTT
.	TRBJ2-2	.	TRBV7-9	CASSLLRNANTGELFF	TGTGCCAGCAGCTTGCTCCGAAACGCGAACACCGGGGAGCTGTTTTTT
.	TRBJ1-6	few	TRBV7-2	CASSPTVPALSPLHF	TGTGCCAGCAGCCCGACGGTCCCCGCCCTTTCACCCCTCCACTTT
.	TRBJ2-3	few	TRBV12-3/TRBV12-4	CASSGWGLADTQYF	TGTGCCAGCAGTGGATGGGGGCTCGCAGATACGCAGTATTTT
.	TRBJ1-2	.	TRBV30	CAREDSYGYTF	TGTGCCCGAGAGGACAGCTATGGCTACACCTTC
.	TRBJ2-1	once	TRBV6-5	CASSYSGSTEQFF	TGTGCCAGCAGTTACTCGGGGTCGACTGAGCAGTTCTTC
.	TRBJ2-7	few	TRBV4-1	CASSPKVGRGTPSRNEQYF	TGCGCCAGCAGCCCCAAGGTTGGACGGGGAACCCCGTCGAGGAACGAGCAGTACTTC
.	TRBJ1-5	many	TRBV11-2	CASSLDRINQPQHF	TGTGCCAGCAGCTTAGACAGAATCAATCAGCCCCAGCATTTT
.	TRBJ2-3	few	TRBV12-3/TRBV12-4	CAILVAGLTDTQYF	TGTGCCATCCTGGTGGCAGGGCTAACAGATACGCAGTATTTT
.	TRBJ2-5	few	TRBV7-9	CASSRPTDRAGETQYF	TGTGCCAGCAGCCGACCTACAGACAGGGCGGGGGAGACCCAGTACTTC
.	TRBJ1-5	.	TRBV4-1	CASSQGGAGAQPQHF	TGCGCCAGCAGCCAAGGGGGGGCAGGGGCTCAGCCCCAGCATTTT
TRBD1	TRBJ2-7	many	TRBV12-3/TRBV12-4	CASSWGQSYEQYF	TGTGCCAGCAGTTGGGGACAGTCCTACGAGCAGTACTTC
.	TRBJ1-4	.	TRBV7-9	CASSLPNNEKLFF	TGTGCCAGCAGTTTACCCAATAATGAAAAACTGTTTTTT
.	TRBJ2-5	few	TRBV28	CASSPSGRWRETQYF	TGTGCCAGCAGTCCGTCGGGCAGGTGGAGAGAGACCCAGTACTTC
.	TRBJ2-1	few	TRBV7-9	CASSSVRDRPYNEQFF	TGTGCCAGCAGCTCCGTCCGAGACAGGCCCTACAATGAGCAGTTCTTC
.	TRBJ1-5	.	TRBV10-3	CAIIRAGSLQPQHF	TGTGCCATCATAAGGGCAGGGTCACTTCAGCCCCAGCATTTT
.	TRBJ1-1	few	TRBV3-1	CASSQDRAEAFF	TGTGCCAGCAGCCAAGATAGGGCTGAAGCTTTCTTT
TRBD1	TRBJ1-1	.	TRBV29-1	CSADRATEAFF	TGCAGCGCCGACAGGGCCACTGAAGCTTTCTTT
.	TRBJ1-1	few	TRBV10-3	CAISEEGGSLNTEAFF	TGTGCCATCAGTGAGGAGGGTGGCTCCCTGAACACTGAAGCTTTCTTT
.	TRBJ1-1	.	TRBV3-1	CASSTPDIEAFF	TGTGCCAGCAGCACCCCGGACATTGAAGCTTTCTTT
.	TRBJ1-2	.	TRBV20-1	CSARDNPQGMPYGYTF	TGCAGTGCTAGAGACAACCCCCAAGGCATGCCCTATGGCTACACCTTC
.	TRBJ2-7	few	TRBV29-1	CSVEAPGGTLTYEQYF	TGCAGCGTTGAAGCTCCTGGCGGGACACTTACCTACGAGCAGTACTTC
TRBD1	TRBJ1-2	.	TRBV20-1	CSAIPVTGLYGYTF	TGCAGTGCGATCCCGGTGACAGGGCTCTATGGCTACACCTTC
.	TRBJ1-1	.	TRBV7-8	CASSLVATEAFF	TGTGCCAGCAGCTTAGTGGCCACTGAAGCTTTCTTT
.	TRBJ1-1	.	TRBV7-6	CASSPDSGVGTEAFF	TGTGCCAGCAGCCCCGACTCAGGGGTCGGCACTGAAGCTTTCTTT